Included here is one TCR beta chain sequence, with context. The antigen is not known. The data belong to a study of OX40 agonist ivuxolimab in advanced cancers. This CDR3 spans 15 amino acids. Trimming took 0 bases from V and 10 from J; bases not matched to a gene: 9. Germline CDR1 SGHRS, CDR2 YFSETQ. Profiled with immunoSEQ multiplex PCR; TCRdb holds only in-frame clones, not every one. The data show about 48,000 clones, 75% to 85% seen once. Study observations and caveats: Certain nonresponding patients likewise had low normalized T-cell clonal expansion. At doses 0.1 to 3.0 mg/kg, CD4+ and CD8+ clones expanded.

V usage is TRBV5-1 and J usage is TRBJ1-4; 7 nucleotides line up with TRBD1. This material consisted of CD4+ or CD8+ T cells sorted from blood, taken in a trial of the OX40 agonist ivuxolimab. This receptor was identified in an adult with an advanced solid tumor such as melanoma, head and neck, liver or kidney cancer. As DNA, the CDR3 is TGCGCCAGCAGCTTGGAAGACAGGGACGAGAGAAAACTGTTTTTT. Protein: CASSLEDRDERKLFF. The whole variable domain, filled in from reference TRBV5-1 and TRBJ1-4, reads KAGVTQTPRYLIKTRGQQVTLSCSPISGHRSVSWYQQTPGQGLQFLFEYFSETQRNKGNFPGRFSGRQFSNSRSEMNVSTLELGDSALYLCASSLEDRDERKLFFGSGTQLSVL.